The 26 T cell receptor beta chains given below trace back to one sample, sequenced in a study of cytomegalovirus exposure and HLA in healthy donors. Primers: 60 Vbeta forward and 13 Jbeta reverse. Data came from immunoSEQ multiplex PCR; TCRdb stores just in-frame clones and leaves some out. The sample lists 75,000 to 90,000 clones, about four fifths occurring once. Sequencing was performed on PBMCs. Source of these receptors: a male donor in good health and CMV-seropositive.

This clone was seen a handful of times. The V gene is TRBV5-6, the J gene TRBJ2-7; TRBD2 aligns across 8 bases. Trimming at V came to 5 bases and at J to 7 bases, leaving 11 bases not matched to a gene. From germline, CDR1 is SGHDT and CDR2 YYEEEE. This CDR3 contains 14 residues. CDR3 in amino acids: CASRRGTRTVEQYF. The CDR3 DNA reads TGTGCCAGCAGACGGGGGACTAGAACAGTTGAGCAGTACTTC.

This clone was observed a single time. The chain employs TRBV18 and TRBJ2-7, with 9 bases identical to TRBD1. The CDR3 spans 15 residues. V was clipped by 2 bases and J by 3 bases; unmatched bases: 5. The V gene's germline CDR1 is KGHSH and CDR2 LQKENI. The CDR3 reads CASSPSGTGYYEQYF. The CDR3 DNA sequence: TGTGCCAGCTCACCATCCGGGACAGGGTACTACGAGCAGTACTTC. Combining the CDR3 with reference TRBV18 and TRBJ2-7 gives the whole variable domain NAGVMQNPRHLVRRRGQEARLRCSPMKGHSHVYWYRQLPEEGLKFMVYLQKENIIDESGMPKERFSAEFPKEGPSILRIQQVVRGDSAAYFCASSPSGTGYYEQYFGPGTRLTVT.

The genes are TRBV4-1 and TRBJ2-3; 11 positions match TRBD1. CDR1 MGHRA and CDR2 YSYEKL come from the germline V gene. After removal of 1 base from V and 6 bases from J, the junction contained 3 bases not matched to a gene. CDR3 size: 15 residues. CDR3 sequence: CASSQGTGGADTQYF. The DNA of the CDR3 is TGCGCCAGCAGCCAAGGGACAGGGGGCGCGGATACGCAGTATTTT.

J is TRBJ2-1 and V is TRBV21-1; TRBD2, the D gene given by the table, was not confirmed from the DNA. TRBV21-1 is marked as a pseudogene. The CDR3 contains 16 residues. The CDR3 here is CASSPVGLAGGNEQFF. CDR3 nucleotides: TGTGCCAGCAGCCCCGTGGGACTAGCGGGGGGAAATGAGCAGTTCTTC.

The V and J genes are TRBV6-4 and TRBJ1-5; TRBD1 agrees at 7 bases. Unmatched junction bases numbered 16, after V lost 5 bases and J lost 3 bases. The CDR3 runs to 18 residues. Per the germline V gene, CDR1 is MRHNA and CDR2 is SNTAGT. CDR3 sequence: CASSTKLDRDSLNQPQHF. The CDR3 DNA reads as TGTGCCAGCAGTACGAAGCTAGACCGGGACAGCCTCAATCAGCCCCAGCATTTT.

The rearrangement uses TRBV18 and TRBJ1-2; 7 nucleotides align to TRBD1. CDR1 KGHSH and CDR2 LQKENI come from the germline V gene. The length of the CDR3 is 15 residues. V lost 0 bases, J lost 3 bases, and 4 bases stayed unmatched. The CDR3 reads CASSPPAGTDYGYTF. Written as DNA, the CDR3 is TGTGCCAGCTCACCACCGGCGGGGACAGACTATGGCTACACCTTC.

V and J are TRBV5-8 and TRBJ2-7; 9 bases fit TRBD1. CDR1 is SGHTS, CDR2 YDEGEE, per germline. The CDR3 contains 12 residues. This chain's CDR3 is CATGTGIYEQYF. The CDR3 nucleotides read TGTGCTACCGGGACAGGGATCTACGAGCAGTACTTC.

This clone has only a few counts. The gene calls are TRBV6-5 and TRBJ1-5; no firm D call. The CDR3 sequence is 15 residues long. Germline V gene data show CDR1 as MNHEY and CDR2 as SVGAGI. V was cut by 0 bases and J by 0 bases, with 6 bases left in between. For the CDR3, the DNA is TGTGCCAGCAGTTACTCGTCAGATAGCAATCAGCCCCAGCATTTT. Translated: CASSYSSDSNQPQHF.

The chain links TRBV4-1 to TRBJ2-5, with D unclear. Matching the DNA end better, TRBJ2-7 makes the J call doubtful. CDR3 length: 15 amino acids. Germline V gene sequence: CDR1 MGHRA, CDR2 YSYEKL. The CDR3 coding sequence is TGCGCCAGCAGCCCTTCATACCCGAGCTCCTACGAGCAGTACTTC. Translating it yields CASSPSYPSSYEQYF.

About this clone itself: Other DNA variants within this sample encode the same CDR3. This chain connects TRBV5-1 to TRBJ2-1; D ambiguous. The CDR3 is made up of 13 amino acids. V was shortened by 0 bases and J by 3 bases, with 4 bases between the two germline ends. Germline V gives CDR1 SGHRS, CDR2 YFSETQ. CDR3 loop: CASSLVRYNEQFF. The CDR3 DNA reads as TGCGCCAGCAGCTTGGTTCGCTACAATGAGCAGTTCTTC.

The chain uses TRBV6-6 and TRBJ1-4; possibly TRBD1 for D (5 bases). CDR3 size: 12 residues. Germline V gives CDR1 MNHNY, CDR2 SVGAGI (reference sequence). V gave up 0 bases and J gave up 11 bases, with 7 bases separating them. The DNA of the CDR3 is TGTGCCAGCAGTTACTCGGAGGGGAAACTGTTTTTT. This codes for CASSYSEGKLFF.

The chain carries TRBV15 and TRBJ2-2; D remains unclear. The CDR3 extends over 12 amino acids. From germline, CDR1 is LNHNV and CDR2 YYDKDF (reference sequence). V lost 5 bases and J lost 6, with 7 bases in between. The CDR3 reads CATSQKPGELFF. The CDR3 DNA reads as TGTGCCACCAGCCAAAAGCCCGGGGAGCTGTTTTTT.

This sequence joins TRBV5-6 and TRBJ1-5, with 8 bases fitting TRBD1. Trimming took 5 bases from V and 2 from J; bases not matched to a gene: 6. Germline V gene sequence: CDR1 SGHDT, CDR2 YYEEEE. This CDR3 region has 15 residues. CDR3 in amino acids: CASSHRGEGNQPQHF. CDR3 in DNA: TGTGCCAGCAGTCACAGGGGGGAAGGCAATCAGCCCCAGCATTTT.

The chain is built from TRBV29-1 and TRBJ2-5; D may be TRBD2 (5 bases). In germline, CDR1 is SQVTM, CDR2 ANQGSEA. The CDR3 spans 12 residues. With 7 bases removed from V and 7 bases from J, the gap between germline ends came to 16 bases. CDR3 residues: CSASRAIGTQYF. The CDR3 coding sequence is TGCAGCGCCTCGAGGGCTATAGGGACCCAGTACTTC.

The V gene is TRBV7-9, the J gene TRBJ1-1; 9 bases match TRBD1. The CDR3 has 14 amino acids. Germline V lookup: CDR1 SEHNR, CDR2 FQNEAQ (reference sequence). V was clipped by 3 bases and J by 6 bases; unmatched bases: 5. DNA of the CDR3: TGTGCCAGCAGCTTTCCCAACAGGGGGCCTGAAGCTTTCTTT. Encoded protein: CASSFPNRGPEAFF.

The chain employs TRBV7-2 and TRBJ2-2, with D perhaps matching TRBD1 (5 bases). CDR1 and CDR2 from the germline V gene are SGHTA and FQGNSA. Trimming pared 4 bases from V and 1 base from J, leaving 7 bases between. CDR3 length equals 14 residues. Here the CDR3 DNA reads TGTGCCAGCAGCTGGACACGGAACACCGGGGAGCTGTTTTTT. Its translation is CASSWTRNTGELFF.

The chain carries TRBV7-9 and TRBJ2-7; 9 positions match TRBD1. The CDR3 totals 18 residues. Germline CDR1 reads SEHNR; CDR2 reads FQNEAQ (reference sequence). Trimming took 3 bases from V and 0 from J; bases not matched to a gene: 12. CDR3 loop: CASSFLGQGHSNSYEQYF. The DNA for the CDR3 is TGTGCCAGCAGCTTTTTGGGACAGGGTCATTCTAACTCCTACGAGCAGTACTTC.

The V call is TRBV27, the J call TRBJ1-2, with TRBD1 identical over 7 bases. Germline V gene sequence: CDR1 MNHEY, CDR2 SMNVEV (reference sequence). Losses at the gene ends were 3 bases for V and 4 bases for J; bases not matched to a gene: 5. The CDR3 totals 14 residues. CDR3 sequence reads: CASSFGGQTYGYTF. For the CDR3, the DNA is TGTGCCAGCAGTTTTGGGGGACAGACCTATGGCTACACCTTC.

V and J are TRBV7-2 and TRBJ2-7, with D perhaps TRBD1 (6 bases). Germline assignment: CDR1 SGHTA and CDR2 FQGNSA. V lost 2 bases and J lost 3, with 20 bases in between. CDR3 size: 17 residues. The CDR3 loop is CASSLSRARGGIYEQYF. As DNA, the CDR3 is TGTGCCAGCAGCTTATCCCGTGCCCGAGGGGGAATCTACGAGCAGTACTTC. The complete variable domain, with remaining parts taken from reference TRBV7-2 and TRBJ2-7, reads GAGVSQSPSNKVTEKGKDVELRCDPISGHTALYWYRQSLGQGLEFLIYFQGNSAPDKSGLPSDRFSAERTGGSVSTLTIQRTQQEDSAVYLCASSLSRARGGIYEQYFGPGTRLTVT.

A single count supports this clone. The chain is built from TRBV2 and TRBJ1-5; a possible D gene is TRBD1 (6 bases). V lost 7 bases and J 6 bases, leaving 31 bases between the germline ends. The CDR3 length is 19 residues. Looked up from germline, CDR1 is SNHLY and CDR2 is FYNNEI. CDR3 DNA sequence: TGTGCCAGCAACCGAGAGGACAGCGGTTCCGTTAGGGCAGGTCAGCCCCAGCATTTT. It codes for CASNREDSGSVRAGQPQHF.

The V gene is TRBV10-3, the J gene TRBJ2-1, with 7 bases fitting TRBD2. The CDR3 spans 16 residues. Germline lookup yields CDR1 ENHRY and CDR2 SYGVKD. The V and J ends lost 2 bases and 9 bases, in that order; junction bases with no gene match: 13. CDR3 in amino acids: CAISEGLQATGGEQFF. CDR3 DNA sequence: TGTGCCATCAGTGAGGGCCTACAGGCCACGGGGGGTGAGCAGTTCTTC.

The rearrangement joins TRBV10-1 to TRBJ2-7, with 8 bases that match TRBD1. The CDR3 spans 15 residues. Trimming cost V 1 base and J 3 bases; bases outside gene matches: 5. Germline assignment: CDR1 WNHNN and CDR2 SYGVQD (reference sequence). CDR3 sequence reads: CASSEFWDRSYEQYF. The CDR3 DNA follows: TGCGCCAGCAGTGAGTTTTGGGACAGGAGCTACGAGCAGTACTTC.

The genes are TRBV28 and TRBJ1-1, with D unclear. In germline, CDR1 is MDHEN, CDR2 SYDVKM. CDR3 size: 15 residues. V was shortened by 6 bases and J by 1 base, with 15 bases between the two germline ends. CDR3 loop: CASSDPGDANTEAFF. CDR3 coding DNA: TGTGCCAGCAGCGATCCGGGAGATGCGAACACTGAAGCTTTCTTT.

The CDR3 region is CASSSTGGGNQPQHF. Here the CDR3 DNA reads TGTGCCAGCAGCTCGACAGGGGGGGGCAATCAGCCCCAGCATTTT. The genes are TRBV7-9 and TRBJ1-5; TRBD1 agrees at 9 bases. The CDR3 consists of 15 residues. CDR1 and CDR2 (germline): SEHNR, FQNEAQ (reference sequence). Trimming removed 4 bases from V and 2 bases from J; junction bases left unmatched: 3.

The chain employs TRBV29-1 and TRBJ2-7, with 9 bases that match TRBD1. The CDR3 is 16 amino acids. Trimming cost V 6 bases and J 0 bases; bases outside gene matches: 12. CDR1 and CDR2 from the germline V gene are SQVTM and ANQGSEA. CDR3 sequence (DNA): TGCAGCGTCGCGCGAAGGGACAGGGCGATCTCCTACGAGCAGTACTTC. This translates into CSVARRDRAISYEQYF.

The CDR3 loop is CASSFSGRHGLAKNIQYF. The CDR3 DNA follows: TGTGCCAGCAGTTTTTCCGGGAGGCATGGGTTAGCCAAAAACATTCAGTACTTC. This chain uses TRBV28 with TRBJ2-4; 7 bases are shared with TRBD2. The CDR3 consists of 18 residues. Germline V gene data show CDR1 as MDHEN and CDR2 as SYDVKM. V lost 3 bases, J lost 0 bases, and 11 bases stayed unmatched.